This TCR beta chain emerged from a study of beta chain features in type 1 diabetes. Findings and limits, study-wide: Among patients with Type 1 diabetes, TCRB CDR3s were moderately but significantly shorter in every one of the four CD4+ subsets.

CDR1 is GTSNPN and CDR2 is SVGIG in the germline V gene (reference sequence). Trimming at V came to 5 bases and at J to 5 bases, leaving 2 bases not matched to a gene. This CDR3 contains 11 residues. The study reverse transcribed the entire isolated RNA, so it sequenced expressed TCRB transcripts. Data came from immunoSEQ multiplex PCR; TCRdb stores just in-frame clones and leaves some out. The table has under 400,000 clones, around 12% seen once. On this clone: The antigen is unknown.

The gene calls are TRBV30 and TRBJ2-5; 7 positions agree with TRBD2. The sequenced sample was naive CD4+ T cells from blood. This sequence was found in a woman younger than 35 with type 1 diabetes. CDR3 DNA: TGTGCCTGGGCGGGGGAGGAGACCCAGTACTTC. It codes for CAWAGEETQYF.